This note documents a single T cell receptor beta chain sequence. Sorting took every CD4+ cell except CD45RA+CCR7+CD95- naive cells, reaching over 98% purity. The sample belongs to a study of human CD4 T cells and Enterobacteriaceae. Profiling relied on immunoSEQ multiplex PCR, and the TCRdb table lists in-frame clones only, not all of them. The sample consists of 25,000 to 30,000 clones, approximately 82% of them appearing once. From germline, CDR1 is KGHSH and CDR2 LQKENI. Trimming removed 3 bases from V and 1 base from J, with 12 bases in between. This CDR3 region has 15 residues. V is TRBV18 and J is TRBJ1-1, with D possibly matching TRBD1 (5 bases). The sequenced material came from memory CD4+ T cells from blood. The TCR sequence derives from a human donor in good health. CDR3 sequence (DNA): TGTGCCAGCTCACCGTCGACAGTCCCGAACACTGAAGCTTTCTTT. It is translated as CASSPSTVPNTEAFF.